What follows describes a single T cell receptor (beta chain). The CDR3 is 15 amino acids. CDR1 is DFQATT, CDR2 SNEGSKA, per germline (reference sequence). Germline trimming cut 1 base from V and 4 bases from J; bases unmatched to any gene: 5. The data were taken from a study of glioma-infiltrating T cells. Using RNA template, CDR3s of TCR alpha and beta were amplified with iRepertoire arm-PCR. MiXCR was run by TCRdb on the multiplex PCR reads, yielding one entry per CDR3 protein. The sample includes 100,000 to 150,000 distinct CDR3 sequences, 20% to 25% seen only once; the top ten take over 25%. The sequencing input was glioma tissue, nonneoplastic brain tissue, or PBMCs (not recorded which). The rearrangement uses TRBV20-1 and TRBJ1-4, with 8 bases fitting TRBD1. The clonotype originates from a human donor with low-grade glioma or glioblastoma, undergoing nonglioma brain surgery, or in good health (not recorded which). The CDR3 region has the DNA TGCAGTGCTAGAGTCCGACAGGGGAGTAATGAAAAACTGTTTTTT. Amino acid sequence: CSARVRQGSNEKLFF.